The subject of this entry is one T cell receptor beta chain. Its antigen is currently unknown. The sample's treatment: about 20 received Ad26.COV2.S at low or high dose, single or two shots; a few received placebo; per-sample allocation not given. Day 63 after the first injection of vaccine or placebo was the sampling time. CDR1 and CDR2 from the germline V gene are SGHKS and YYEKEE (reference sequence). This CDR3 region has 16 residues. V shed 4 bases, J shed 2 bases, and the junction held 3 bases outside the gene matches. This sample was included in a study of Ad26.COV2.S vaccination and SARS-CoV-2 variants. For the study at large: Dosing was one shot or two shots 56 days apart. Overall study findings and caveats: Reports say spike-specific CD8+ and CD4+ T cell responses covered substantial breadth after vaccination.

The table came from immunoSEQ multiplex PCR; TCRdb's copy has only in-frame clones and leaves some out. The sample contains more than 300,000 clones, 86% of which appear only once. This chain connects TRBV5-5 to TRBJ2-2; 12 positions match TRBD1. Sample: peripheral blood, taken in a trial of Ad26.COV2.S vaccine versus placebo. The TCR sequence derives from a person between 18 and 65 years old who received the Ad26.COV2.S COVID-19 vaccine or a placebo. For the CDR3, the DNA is TGTGCCAGCAGCACGGGACAGGGGGCTAACACCGGGGAGCTGTTTTTT. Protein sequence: CASSTGQGANTGELFF.